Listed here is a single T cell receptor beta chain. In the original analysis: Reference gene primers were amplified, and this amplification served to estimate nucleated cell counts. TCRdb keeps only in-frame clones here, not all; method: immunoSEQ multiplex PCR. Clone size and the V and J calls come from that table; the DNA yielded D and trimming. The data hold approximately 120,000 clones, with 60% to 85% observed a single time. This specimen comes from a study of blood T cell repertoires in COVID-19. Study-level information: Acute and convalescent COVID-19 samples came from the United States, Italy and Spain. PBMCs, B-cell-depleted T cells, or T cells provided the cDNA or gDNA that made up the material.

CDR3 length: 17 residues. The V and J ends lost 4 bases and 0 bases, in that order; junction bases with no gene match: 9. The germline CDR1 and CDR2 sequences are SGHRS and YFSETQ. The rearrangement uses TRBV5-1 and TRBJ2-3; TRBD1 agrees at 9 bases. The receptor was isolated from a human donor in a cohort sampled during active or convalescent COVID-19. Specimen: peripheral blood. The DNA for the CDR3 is TGCGCCAGCAGCCCCCGGACGGACAGGGGAAGCACAGATACGCAGTATTTT. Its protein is CASSPRTDRGSTDTQYF.